The T cell receptor (beta chain) under discussion was sequenced for a study of T cell repertoires in cytomegalovirus infection. The wider study: Newly reported HLA-C-restricted and thoroughly characterized HLA-B-restricted CMV epitopes were employed. Indications came from public TCR beta signatures; they pointed to CMV infection and to a matching HLA type.

Study results and caveats: Cumulative public TCR beta family frequency identified CMV carriers with the relevant HLA. Ex vivo, HLA-C-restricted CMV-specific TCR beta clonotypes prevailed over the rest of the response.

Points on this clonotype: Its antigen is as yet unknown.

TCRdb used MiXCR to reprocess the reads, holding one entry per CDR3 protein. The data show more than 250,000 distinct CDR3 sequences, roughly 25% seen once. The source is a human donor in good health (CMV status not recorded). Some clones in this sample may be carry-over from other donors' samples. Sequences were derived from cultured PBMCs, sampled from culture after CMV antigen stimulation.

CDR3 nucleotide sequence: TGTGCCAGCTGGCTTGGGCGGCAAGTTGGAAACACCATATATTTT. Translated, it gives CASWLGRQVGNTIYF. This chain joins TRBV2 and TRBJ1-3; D gene uncertain. The CDR3 runs 15 residues. The V end lost 8 bases, the J end lost 3 bases, and 17 bases lay between the germline ends. Germline lookup yields CDR1 SNHLY and CDR2 FYNNEI.